The 22 T cell receptor beta chains reported below all come from one sample, sequenced in a study of T cell clusters in autoimmune cytopenias. TRB was amplified from approximately 250 ng of peripheral blood genomic DNA per sample. Multiplex touch-down PCR amplified TRB using TRB-A and TRB-B pools in one tube. Each CDR3 protein gets one entry in TCRdb, which reprocessed the multiplex PCR reads and gives no DNA. This table lists roughly 11,000 distinct CDR3 sequences. This same sample was also part of a study on T cell repertoires in aging, cancer and after chemotherapy.

Source material: peripheral blood. Every receptor here comes from a human donor in good health.

CDR3 sequence reads: CASRRGDGGSYNEQFF. The chain uses TRBV5-4 and TRBJ2-1; as DNA is missing, the TRBD1 call by TCRdb cannot be tested. CDR1 and CDR2 (germline): SGHNT, YYREEE (reference sequence). CDR3 length: 16 residues.

J is TRBJ2-6 and V is TRBV6-6; TCRdb picks TRBD1, but there is no DNA to check that call. From germline, CDR1 is MNHNY and CDR2 SVGAGI (reference sequence). This CDR3 region has 15 residues. The CDR3 sequence: CASSSGVMGANVLTF.

V gene TRBV6-1 combines with J gene TRBJ2-1; TCRdb lists TRBD1, though no DNA is available to test this call. Germline-derived CDR1 and CDR2 are MNHNS and SASEGT. The CDR3 length is 15 residues. The CDR3 spells CASSDRGGSYNEQFF.

This chain joins TRBV28 and TRBJ2-3. This CDR3 spans 13 amino acids. The germline V gene encodes CDR1 MDHEN and CDR2 SYDVKM. Here the CDR3 reads CASSYGSTDTQYF.

CDR3 protein: CASSIQGRYNTEAFF. The chain is built from TRBV19 and TRBJ1-1. The CDR3 has 15 amino acids. Per the germline V gene, CDR1 is LNHDA and CDR2 is SQIVND (reference sequence).

The genes are TRBV11-2 and TRBJ2-7; TCRdb calls TRBD1, which cannot be checked without DNA. The CDR3 loop spans 14 amino acids. Germline values: CDR1 SGHAT, CDR2 FQNNGV. The CDR3 loop is CASSLGQRNYEQYF.

The chain joins TRBV18 to TRBJ1-4; the TRBD1 assignment by TCRdb is unverifiable without DNA. Germline V gives CDR1 KGHSH, CDR2 LQKENI. The CDR3 is 17 residues long. This CDR3 is CASSGTRPLATNEKLFF.

The chain is built from TRBV7-9 and TRBJ2-5. Germline loops: CDR1 SEHNR, CDR2 FQNEAQ (reference sequence). The CDR3 length is 13 residues. CDR3 sequence: CASSQDGEETQYF.

The chain is built from TRBV11-1 and TRBJ1-1. CDR1 is SGHAT and CDR2 is FQDESV in the germline V gene (reference sequence). The CDR3 sequence is 16 residues long. The CDR3 spells CASSLERRQFNTEAFF.

This chain links TRBV4-3 with TRBJ1-2; TCRdb returns TRBD1, unconfirmable since there is no DNA. Germline V CDR1 and CDR2: LGHNA, YSLEER. CDR3 length: 18 amino acids. The CDR3 loop is CASSQESQGNPDNYGYTF.

This rearrangement joins TRBV6-2 or TRBV6-3 to TRBJ1-2. This CDR3 has 12 residues. Looked up from germline, CDR1 is MNHEY and CDR2 is SVGEGT. The CDR3: CASSLNSLGYTF.

The V call is TRBV28, the J call TRBJ2-3. Germline CDR1 reads MDHEN; CDR2 reads SYDVKM. The CDR3 sequence is 13 residues long. The CDR3 protein is CASSLKNPITQYF.

V gene TRBV18 combines with J gene TRBJ1-4. CDR3 length equals 16 residues. Germline CDR1 KGHSH, CDR2 LQKENI. Here the CDR3 reads CASSPPFHTTNEKLFF.

The V and J genes are TRBV5-4 and TRBJ1-1; with no DNA, the TCRdb D assignment of TRBD1 cannot be verified. The V gene's germline CDR1 is SGHNT and CDR2 YYREEE (reference sequence). The CDR3 consists of 17 residues. CDR3 sequence: CASSRGGWGTTDTEAFF.

The rearrangement links TRBV18 to TRBJ1-2; TCRdb designates TRBD1, a call that cannot be tested without DNA. Per germline, CDR1 KGHSH and CDR2 LQKENI. The CDR3 covers 13 residues. CDR3 sequence: CASSPDRYYGYTF.

According to its frequency, this clonotype is medium-sized (0.01 to 0.1%). The chain couples TRBV12-3 or TRBV12-4 to TRBJ2-3; TCRdb names TRBD1, which stays unverified in the absence of DNA. CDR3 length equals 16 residues. CDR3 in amino acids: CASSSGPPRGTDTQYF.

The chain is built from TRBV7-2 and TRBJ2-1. The CDR3 loop spans 13 amino acids. Germline CDR1 reads SGHTA; CDR2 reads FQGNSA. The CDR3 region is CASSLGPSNEQFF.

The chain combines TRBV6-6 with TRBJ1-4. Germline assignment: CDR1 MNHNY and CDR2 SVGAGI (reference sequence). The CDR3 has 15 residues. The CDR3 region is CASSYRGATNEKLFF.

This chain connects TRBV12-3 or TRBV12-4 to TRBJ2-1; the TRBD2 assignment by TCRdb is unverifiable without DNA. The CDR3 loop spans 14 amino acids. The CDR3 sequence is CASSPSGTTGEQFF.

The chain links TRBV6-5 to TRBJ1-2; TCRdb gives TRBD1 as the D gene, but with no DNA this cannot be confirmed. CDR1 is MNHEY, CDR2 SVGAGI, per germline. The CDR3 runs 16 residues. CDR3 residues: CASSISDRGQSYGYTF.

This clonotype is medium-sized (0.01 to 0.1%) by frequency. This chain connects TRBV19 to TRBJ1-1; the D call from TCRdb, TRBD1, cannot be confirmed without DNA. Germline V gene sequence: CDR1 LNHDA, CDR2 SQIVND (reference sequence). The CDR3 contains 14 residues. The CDR3 sequence: CASSISEGRGEAFF.

The chain carries TRBV27 and TRBJ1-1; the D gene TCRdb calls, TRBD1, cannot be checked with no DNA. This CDR3 region has 13 residues. Germline CDR1 and CDR2: MNHEY and SMNVEV (reference sequence). The CDR3 reads CASSPSYRGKAFF.